This T cell receptor (beta chain) was identified in a study of cytomegalovirus exposure and HLA in healthy donors (TCRdb year 2017). Regarding the complete study: The roughly 670 repertoires of the first cohort and the roughly 110 validation repertoires were produced on the same platform, according to a later analysis. To predict cytomegalovirus infection status, the study combined high-throughput TCR immunosequencing, statistical association of individual TCRs with disease status, and machine learning. The study aimed to test whether signatures of past pathogen exposure could be identified by cataloging public T cell receptors. Besides the first cohort of 666 subjects, a separate validation cohort made up of roughly 120 different subjects was used.

Regarding this clone: The clone's antigen remains unknown. Per-nucleotide qualities are absent, and no much larger clonotype sits a single base away.

Library method: the immunoSEQ multiplex PCR assay. On the authors' methods: To diagnose cytomegalovirus status from the catalog of TCR beta chain sequences, a statistical classification framework was built. This is the immuneACCESS table as TCRdb keeps it, with only in-frame sequences that have V and J called. A part of the clones is gone; compared with another copy, unresolved V genes explain less than half, and the rest is unexplained. V and J calls plus clone size are reproduced from that table; the DNA served to infer D and trimming. The sample table records approximately 210,000 clones; 85% to 90% of these occur just once. About 2.9% of the sample comes from the top ten. What the research found in general, with its limitations: In both the original and validation cohorts, the classifier was reported to diagnose cytomegalovirus status with high specificity and sensitivity. Of the cluster scores, approximately 95% were above 0 in a later analysis, which found that TCRs clustered in the first cohort also tended to co-occur in the approximately 120 validation repertoires. While some public TCRs were present in many individuals, most TCR sequences turned up only very rarely across donors. The study gave a list of under 200 TCR beta chains associated with cytomegalovirus. According to the authors, the approach could potentially be generalized to other disease states and immunological phenotypes. The validation cohort had no HLA typing available for a later analysis, so co-occurrence within that cohort was assessed over all 120 or so repertoires. In vitro tests confirmed that three of the cytomegalovirus-associated TCR beta chains recognize cytomegalovirus antigens.

Donors formed part of the validation cohort, which comprised some 120 subjects and was distinct from the first cohort of 666 subjects. The source material was PBMCs. The source is a woman aged 18-29 years in good health and CMV-seronegative.

The CDR3 corresponds to CASSPTGDSSYEQYF. The sequenced DNA: TGTGCCAGCAGCCCCACAGGGGATAGCTCCTACGAGCAGTACTTC. The chain joins TRBV5-5 to TRBJ2-7, with TRBD1 identical over 7 junction bases. The germline V gene (reference sequence) yields SGHKS for CDR1 and YYEKEE for CDR2. Counted from cysteine to phenylalanine, this CDR3 has 15 amino acids. The entry retains the CDR3 DNA only, 45 bases that are in frame from base 1. After removal of 4 bases from V and 0 bases from J, the junction retains 7 bases not matched to a gene.